The 28 T cell receptor beta chains in this list originate from one sample, sequenced in a study of T cell changes during pregnancy in multiple sclerosis. Some clones are missing from TCRdb's copy, which holds only in-frame ones; the method was immunoSEQ multiplex PCR. The sample contains some 46,000 clones, 90% to 95% of which appear only once. Sequencing used peripheral blood, obtained in the third trimester of pregnancy. These receptors all stem from a female donor with multiple sclerosis, enrolled in a pregnancy study.

This clone was counted between two and nine times. This chain links TRBV13 with TRBJ2-2; TRBD1 matches at 7 bases. The CDR3 runs 15 residues. The V and J ends lost 5 bases and 0 bases, in that order; junction bases with no gene match: 3. In germline, CDR1 is PRHDT, CDR2 FYEKMQ (reference sequence). CDR3 amino acids: CASSLDRANTGELFF. In DNA form, the CDR3 reads TGTGCCAGCAGCCTAGACAGGGCGAACACCGGGGAGCTGTTTTTT.

This sequence joins TRBV5-1 and TRBJ2-3, with 11 bases that match TRBD2. V trimming: 0 bases; J trimming: 10 bases; junction bases outside the gene matches: 4. Looked up from germline, CDR1 is SGHRS and CDR2 is YFSETQ. This CDR3 spans 14 amino acids. The CDR3 DNA reads as TGCGCCAGCAGCTTGGAACTAGCGGGAGTTGCGCAGTATTTT. This codes for CASSLELAGVAQYF.

This sequence joins TRBV7-9 and TRBJ2-1, with D possibly TRBD1 on 5 matching bases. Germline CDR1 reads SEHNR; CDR2 reads FQNEAQ (reference sequence). The ends were cut back, 5 bases at V and 8 bases at J, with 10 bases in the middle. This CDR3 is 12 amino acids long. CDR3 sequence reads: CASSAQVDEQFF. In DNA, the CDR3 is TGTGCCAGCAGCGCACAGGTAGATGAGCAGTTCTTC. Full variable domain (outside the CDR3, taken from reference TRBV7-9 and TRBJ2-1): DTGVSQNPRHKITKRGQNVTFRCDPISEHNRLYWYRQTLGQGPEFLTYFQNEAQLEKSRLLSDRFSAERPKGSFSTLEIQRTEQGDSAMYLCASSAQVDEQFFGPGTRLTVL.

This clone occurred once. V gene TRBV20-1 combines with J gene TRBJ1-3; D possibly corresponds to TRBD1 (5 bases). V lost 8 bases and J lost 4, with 9 bases in between. From germline, CDR1 is DFQATT and CDR2 SNEGSKA (reference sequence). The CDR3 has 11 amino acids. The CDR3 here is CSSGVGNTIYF. The DNA for the CDR3 is TGCAGTTCGGGGGTAGGAAACACCATATATTTT.

The chain couples TRBV7-9 to TRBJ1-3; D call uncertain. V lost 5 bases and J 7 bases, leaving 12 bases between the germline ends. The CDR3 loop spans 13 amino acids. Germline assignment: CDR1 SEHNR and CDR2 FQNEAQ (reference sequence). The CDR3 sequence: CASSPGPRNTIYF. The CDR3 DNA sequence: TGTGCCAGCAGCCCTGGTCCTCGGAACACCATATATTTT.

V is TRBV30 and J is TRBJ1-2; the D gene is possibly TRBD1 (5 bases). V lost 2 bases and J lost 7, with 14 bases in between. The CDR3 contains 13 residues. Germline V gene lookup returns CDR1 GTSNPN and CDR2 SVGIG (reference sequence). CDR3 DNA: TGTGCCTGGAGTCCTGGCTCAGGGATTGGCTACACCTTC. Amino acids: CAWSPGSGIGYTF.

The CDR3 reads CASSPPGTTDTQYF. CDR3 nucleotides: TGTGCCAGCAGTCCACCCGGGACTACTGATACGCAGTATTTT. The J gene is TRBJ2-3, the V gene TRBV7-9, with 7 nucleotides matching TRBD2. V gave up 6 bases and J gave up 6 bases; unmatched junction bases: 9. Germline V gene data show CDR1 as SEHNR and CDR2 as FQNEAQ (reference sequence). This CDR3 contains 14 residues.

This chain links TRBV2 with TRBJ2-2; D is undetermined. The CDR3 is made up of 14 amino acids. The germline V gene encodes CDR1 SNHLY and CDR2 FYNNEI. V was cut by 6 bases and J by 6 bases, with 14 bases left in between. The CDR3 spells CASRETTGPGELFF. CDR3 DNA sequence: TGTGCCAGCAGGGAAACCACTGGGCCCGGGGAGCTGTTTTTT.

This clone was found a few times. V is TRBV28 and J is TRBJ2-3; 7 bases map to TRBD1. This CDR3 contains 15 residues. CDR1 and CDR2 (germline): MDHEN, SYDVKM. J gave up 1 base and V 5 bases, and 6 bases lay outside the gene matches. CDR3 nucleotides: TGTGCCAGCAGTCCCCGGGACAGCGGCACAGATACGCAGTATTTT. The encoded protein is CASSPRDSGTDTQYF.

The chain is built from TRBV10-3 and TRBJ2-5; TRBD1 aligns across 7 bases. Germline V CDR1 and CDR2: ENHRY, SYGVKD. This CDR3 spans 16 amino acids. V gave up 0 bases and J gave up 5 bases; unmatched junction bases: 9. Here the CDR3 DNA reads TGTGCCATCAGTGAGTCGGCAGGGGGAGCAGGCGAGACCCAGTACTTC. Its protein product is CAISESAGGAGETQYF.

In regard to this clone: The same CDR3 can be traced to other DNA sequences in this sample. This chain uses TRBV27 with TRBJ2-7; D remains unclear. Germline V gives CDR1 MNHEY, CDR2 SMNVEV (reference sequence). The CDR3 sequence is 11 residues long. Trimming shortened V by 5 bases and J by 3 bases, and 5 bases separated the two germline ends. The chain's CDR3 is CASSRGYEQYF. CDR3 DNA sequence: TGTGCCAGCAGTAGAGGCTACGAGCAGTACTTC.

The chain uses TRBV19 and TRBJ1-5, with 7 nucleotides matching TRBD1. J gave up 3 bases and V 4 bases, and 9 bases lay outside the gene matches. Germline V gene sequence: CDR1 LNHDA, CDR2 SQIVND (reference sequence). The CDR3 is 16 amino acids. The CDR3 DNA reads TGTGCCAGTAGTAACATTTCACAGGGGAACAATCAGCCCCAGCATTTT. The encoded protein is CASSNISQGNNQPQHF. Using reference TRBV19 and TRBJ1-5 for the parts outside the CDR3, the full variable domain is DGGITQSPKYLFRKEGQNVTLSCEQNLNHDAMYWYRQDPGQGLRLIYYSQIVNDFQKGDIAEGYSVSREKKESFPLTVTSAQKNPTAFYLCASSNISQGNNQPQHFGDGTRLSIL.

This rearrangement joins TRBV5-1 to TRBJ2-7, with D perhaps matching TRBD1 (5 bases). The V gene lost 3 bases and the J gene lost 1 base, with 14 bases spanning the gap. The CDR3 is 15 residues long. Germline assignment: CDR1 SGHRS and CDR2 YFSETQ. The CDR3 bases are TGCGCCAGCAGCTCTCGACAGTCATTATCCTACGAGCAGTACTTC. It codes for CASSSRQSLSYEQYF. The variable domain in full, completed from reference TRBV5-1 and TRBJ2-7, reads KAGVTQTPRYLIKTRGQQVTLSCSPISGHRSVSWYQQTPGQGLQFLFEYFSETQRNKGNFPGRFSGRQFSNSRSEMNVSTLELGDSALYLCASSSRQSLSYEQYFGPGTRLTVT.

The gene calls are TRBV10-3 and TRBJ2-2; 8 positions agree with TRBD2. The germline V gene encodes CDR1 ENHRY and CDR2 SYGVKD. With 11 bases clipped from V and 8 bases from J, the junction kept 13 bases outside the gene matches. CDR3 length: 14 amino acids. The CDR3 loop reads CAAQSGGPGGELFF. DNA of the CDR3: TGTGCCGCCCAGAGCGGGGGTCCTGGGGGGGAGCTGTTTTTT.

The chain uses TRBV7-6 and TRBJ2-5, with 9 bases lining up with TRBD2. The CDR3 has 14 residues. Germline CDR1 SGHVS, CDR2 FNYEAQ. V dropped 0 bases and J dropped 5; count of bases not matched to a gene: 1. CDR3 nucleotide sequence: TGTGCCAGCAGCTTAGCCGCGGGAGGGGAGACCCAGTACTTC. It specifies CASSLAAGGETQYF.

The chain links TRBV19 to TRBJ1-5; tentatively, D is TRBD1 (6 bases). The CDR3 runs to 20 residues. The V and J ends lost 0 bases and 3 bases respectively, with 24 bases between them. The germline V gene has CDR1 LNHDA and CDR2 SQIVND (reference sequence). CDR3 sequence reads: CASSIDGPSGVHVYNQPQHF. The CDR3 bases are TGTGCCAGTAGTATAGATGGCCCATCAGGGGTCCATGTCTACAATCAGCCCCAGCATTTT.

The chain links TRBV6-5 to TRBJ1-2; possibly TRBD1 for D (5 bases). CDR1 is MNHEY and CDR2 is SVGAGI in the germline V gene. The CDR3 loop spans 12 amino acids. The V end was cut by 6 bases, the J end by 7 bases, with 12 bases between. In DNA form, the CDR3 reads TGTGCCAGCAGCCTTATCGGGGGTGGCTACACCTTC. Encoded protein: CASSLIGGGYTF.

CDR3 sequence: CSVMTIGETQYF. The CDR3 DNA follows: TGCAGCGTGATGACCATCGGGGAGACCCAGTACTTC. The chain combines TRBV29-1 with TRBJ2-5; unclear D gene. Trimming pared 6 bases from V and 5 bases from J, leaving 13 bases between. From germline, CDR1 is SQVTM and CDR2 ANQGSEA. The CDR3 has 12 residues.

V usage is TRBV27 and J usage is TRBJ2-7, with 11 bases fitting TRBD1. The CDR3 covers 15 residues. Per the germline V gene, CDR1 is MNHEY and CDR2 is SMNVEV (reference sequence). V shed 6 bases and J 4 bases; nucleotides not matched to a gene: 8. This CDR3 is CASRGWTGGLYEQYF. CDR3 nucleotides: TGTGCCAGCAGGGGATGGACAGGGGGCCTTTACGAGCAGTACTTC.

The chain couples TRBV23-1 to TRBJ1-1, with 10 bases aligning to TRBD1. TRBV23-1 is flagged as an ORF with uncertain function. This CDR3 has 15 residues. V trimming: 3 bases; J trimming: 6 bases; junction bases outside the gene matches: 7. CDR3 nucleotide sequence: TGCGCCAGCAGTCACGGGACAGGGGCCAAGTCTGAAGCTTTCTTT. This sequence encodes CASSHGTGAKSEAFF.

In this sample, this clone turned up a few times. This chain joins TRBV28 and TRBJ2-1, with D perhaps TRBD2 (6 bases). Looked up from germline, CDR1 is MDHEN and CDR2 is SYDVKM. This CDR3 has 15 residues. V was clipped by 5 bases and J by 6 bases, with 17 bases between them. The CDR3, as DNA: TGTGCCAGCAGTCTCTTCGGGGGAGTGGTCAATGAGCAGTTCTTC. Protein product: CASSLFGGVVNEQFF.

This rearrangement joins TRBV10-3 to TRBJ1-2; D possibly corresponds to TRBD1 (5 bases). The germline V and J ends were trimmed by 10 bases and 1 base, with 19 bases remaining between them. The germline CDR1 and CDR2 sequences are ENHRY and SYGVKD. The CDR3 loop spans 15 amino acids. CDR3 sequence (DNA): TGTGCCACCCACCGGGGAGGGGAAAATAACTATGGCTACACCTTC. Its translation is CATHRGGENNYGYTF.

The chain links TRBV2 to TRBJ2-1; 9 bases are a match to TRBD1. Losses at the gene ends were 6 bases for V and 9 bases for J; bases not matched to a gene: 9. Germline CDR1 SNHLY, CDR2 FYNNEI. CDR3 length equals 14 residues. CDR3 in DNA: TGTGCCAGCAGGGTTGGGACAGGGAACGCTGAGCAGTTCTTC. The encoded protein is CASRVGTGNAEQFF.

This CDR3 is CASSLTEFSNQPQHF. CDR3 bases: TGTGCCAGCAGTTTGACAGAGTTTAGCAATCAGCCCCAGCATTTT. V is TRBV28 and J is TRBJ1-5; perhaps TRBD1 as D (5 bases). The CDR3 sequence is 15 residues long. Germline V gives CDR1 MDHEN, CDR2 SYDVKM. The ends were cut back, 3 bases at V and 0 bases at J, with 9 bases in the middle.

The rearrangement links TRBV2 to TRBJ2-5; D possibly corresponds to TRBD1 (5 bases). The CDR3 extends over 14 amino acids. V was cut by 3 bases and J by 5 bases, with 13 bases left in between. Looked up from germline, CDR1 is SNHLY and CDR2 is FYNNEI. CDR3 sequence reads: CASSERQGRETQYF. CDR3 nucleotide sequence: TGTGCCAGCAGTGAGCGGCAGGGCAGGGAGACCCAGTACTTC.

The chain has TRBV6-5 and TRBJ2-7; TRBD2 matches 8 bases. The CDR3 runs 14 residues. Germline trimming cut 8 bases from V and 1 base from J; bases unmatched to any gene: 7. Germline loops: CDR1 MNHEY, CDR2 SVGAGI. The CDR3 region is CASGTTSASYEQYF. The CDR3 nucleotides are TGTGCCAGCGGGACGACTAGCGCGTCCTACGAGCAGTACTTC.

The chain combines TRBV27 with TRBJ1-1; unclear D gene. The CDR3 spans 14 residues. V dropped 4 bases and J dropped 0 bases, with 9 bases sitting between them. Germline CDR1 reads MNHEY; CDR2 reads SMNVEV (reference sequence). The CDR3 region has the DNA TGTGCCAGCAGTTCAGGACTCCTGAACACTGAAGCTTTCTTT. Protein product: CASSSGLLNTEAFF.

The rearrangement uses TRBV27 and TRBJ2-7; no definite D call. The germline V gene has CDR1 MNHEY and CDR2 SMNVEV (reference sequence). The CDR3 contains 14 residues. V was pared by 3 bases and J by 2 bases, with 11 bases between. The CDR3 nucleotides read TGTGCCAGCAGTTTTTCTGGGCCAGCCTACGAGCAGTACTTC. It codes for CASSFSGPAYEQYF.